This TCR beta chain was identified during a study of response to subunit inactivated influenza vaccine. Using its own MiXCR run on the RT-PCR reads, TCRdb lists one record per CDR3 protein. The data contain some 850,000 distinct CDR3 sequences, under 20% of them singletons. Note on this clonotype: The antigen is not known.

Germline CDR1 reads SGHRS; CDR2 reads YFSETQ. The V end lost 4 bases, the J end lost 0 bases, and 12 bases lay between the germline ends. The CDR3 extends over 15 amino acids. General study results and limits: Authors suggested that a seasonal influenza vaccination recruits few new T cells each time.

Sequences were derived from PBMCs from blood, sampled around 5 days after vaccination. The clonotype comes from a middle-aged man who received an inactivated influenza vaccine. This sequence joins TRBV5-1 and TRBJ2-3; D possibly corresponds to TRBD2 (5 bases). In DNA, the CDR3 is TGCGCCAGCAGCGACGCGGGTAGGAGCACAGATACGCAGTATTTT. It yields the protein CASSDAGRSTDTQYF.